These T cell receptor beta chains were read from a single sample in a study of blood T cell repertoires in COVID-19. The data were produced by immunoSEQ multiplex PCR, yet TCRdb's version contains in-frame clones alone and is incomplete. The repertoire holds around 100,000 clones, with around four fifths as singletons. Sequencing was done on a sample of peripheral blood. The origin of the receptors is a man in his 70s with active or convalescent COVID-19. Both conserved end residues are part of each CDR3. The D gene is left open where the match is weak. Only some rows state a clone size, as once, few, many or a class for expanded clones.

. | 15 | TRBD1 | TRBJ1-1 | TRBV5-6 | CASSYRDRRLTEAFF | TGTGCCAGCAGCTACCGGGACAGGAGGCTCACTGAAGCTTTCTTT
. | 15 | TRBD2 | TRBJ2-1 | TRBV19 | CASSIGLAVYNEQFF | TGTGCCAGTAGTATAGGACTAGCGGTCTACAATGAGCAGTTCTTC
once | 13 | . | TRBJ1-2 | TRBV6-5 | CASSYPQGFGYTF | TGTGCCAGCAGTTATCCCCAGGGGTTTGGCTACACCTTC
. | 15 | TRBD2 | TRBJ2-3 | TRBV5-1 | CASTTSGYSTDTQYF | TGCGCCAGTACGACTAGCGGTTACTCCACAGATACGCAGTATTTT
. | 15 | TRBD2 | TRBJ2-5 | TRBV28 | CASNLSGGLEETQYF | TGTGCCAGCAACCTTAGCGGGGGGTTAGAAGAGACCCAGTACTTC
. | 14 | TRBD1 | TRBJ2-3 | TRBV11-2 | CASSLGGQLNTQYF | TGTGCCAGCAGCTTAGGGGGACAGTTAAATACGCAGTATTTT
. | 13 | . | TRBJ1-1 | TRBV7-3 | CASSLAGYTEAFF | TGTGCCAGCAGCTTGGCGGGATACACTGAAGCTTTCTTT
. | 16 | TRBD2 | TRBJ2-1 | TRBV11-3 | CASSSGLARGYNEQFF | TGTGCCAGCAGCTCCGGACTAGCCCGGGGCTACAATGAGCAGTTCTTC
few | 15 | TRBD1 | TRBJ1-5 | TRBV28 | CASRRQGERNQPQHF | TGTGCCAGCAGACGACAGGGGGAACGCAATCAGCCCCAGCATTTT
. | 18 | TRBD2 | TRBJ2-1 | TRBV4-1 | CASSQSDSGGASYNEQFF | TGCGCCAGCAGCCAATCGGATAGCGGGGGGGCCTCCTACAATGAGCAGTTCTTC
few | 18 | TRBD1 | TRBJ1-2 | TRBV19 | CASRTTGVPAVANYGYTF | TGTGCCAGTAGAACCACAGGGGTACCGGCAGTAGCTAACTATGGCTACACCTTC
. | 14 | TRBD1 | TRBJ1-4 | TRBV28 | CASNPQGSVKKLFF | TGTGCCAGCAACCCACAGGGGTCTGTTAAAAAACTGTTTTTT
. | 12 | . | TRBJ2-3 | TRBV12-3/TRBV12-4 | CASSWPTDTQYF | TGTGCCAGCAGTTGGCCCACAGATACGCAGTATTTT
. | 15 | TRBD1 | TRBJ2-2 | TRBV4-1 | CASSPSGTVTGELFF | TGCGCCAGCAGCCCCTCCGGGACAGTCACCGGGGAGCTGTTTTTT
. | 16 | . | TRBJ2-1 | TRBV30 | CAWSAPLGGSYNEQFF | TGTGCCTGGAGTGCCCCCTTAGGGGGCTCCTACAATGAGCAGTTCTTC
. | 18 | . | TRBJ2-2 | TRBV6-9 | CASSRRLETPLWAGELFF | TGTGCCAGCAGTAGAAGACTGGAAACCCCCCTGTGGGCCGGGGAGCTGTTTTTT
few | 15 | TRBD1 | TRBJ2-2 | TRBV7-3 | CASSRTGTNTGELFF | TGTGCCAGCAGCAGGACAGGGACCAACACCGGGGAGCTGTTTTTT
. | 15 | TRBD2 | TRBJ2-7 | TRBV24-1 | CATSDRTSGSFEQYF | TGTGCCACCAGTGACAGGACTAGCGGGAGTTTCGAGCAGTACTTC
few | 14 | . | TRBJ2-2 | TRBV7-2 | CASSPGHHTGELFF | TGTGCCAGCTCCCCGGGACATCACACCGGGGAGCTGTTTTTT
. | 15 | . | TRBJ2-1 | TRBV11-2 | CASSLVAEGYNEQFF | TGTGCCAGCAGCTTAGTAGCGGAGGGTTACAATGAGCAGTTCTTC
. | 15 | . | TRBJ2-2 | TRBV18 | CASSPAETNTGELFF | TGTGCCAGCTCACCAGCGGAGACGAACACCGGGGAGCTGTTTTTT
. | 14 | . | TRBJ1-2 | TRBV4-2 | CASSQDRGSSGYTF | TGTGCCAGCAGCCAAGATCGGGGGAGCTCTGGCTACACCTTC
. | 15 | TRBD2 | TRBJ2-1 | TRBV27 | CASSLGGSSYNEQFF | TGTGCCAGCAGTCTGGGGGGGAGCTCCTACAATGAGCAGTTCTTC
. | 13 | . | TRBJ1-2 | TRBV5-4 | CASSLEGEYGYTF | TGTGCCAGCAGCTTGGAAGGGGAATATGGCTACACCTTC
. | 13 | . | TRBJ2-3 | TRBV29-1 | CSAPVAGTDTQYF | TGCAGCGCTCCCGTGGCGGGGACAGATACGCAGTATTTT
. | 15 | TRBD1 | TRBJ1-2 | TRBV6-1 | CASSDPSGTGHGYTF | TGTGCCAGCAGTGACCCGTCCGGGACAGGGCACGGCTACACCTTC
few | 14 | TRBD2 | TRBJ2-5 | TRBV7-2 | CASSSLAGAGTQYF | TGTGCCAGCAGCTCCCTAGCGGGGGCTGGGACCCAGTACTTC
. | 15 | . | TRBJ1-4 | TRBV5-1 | CASSSTARANEKLFF | TGCGCCAGCAGCTCGACAGCCCGGGCTAATGAAAAACTGTTTTTT
few | 16 | TRBD1 | TRBJ1-2 | TRBV11-2 | CASSLDLRTGGLGYTF | TGTGCCAGCAGCTTAGACCTGCGGACAGGGGGGCTTGGCTACACCTTC
. | 15 | . | TRBJ1-5 | TRBV19 | CASATGMNGNQPQHF | TGTGCCAGCGCAACAGGGATGAATGGCAATCAGCCCCAGCATTTT
. | 16 | . | TRBJ2-1 | TRBV24-1 | CATSGGGGNSYNEQFF | TGTGCCACCAGTGGAGGGGGCGGGAATTCCTACAATGAGCAGTTCTTC
. | 14 | TRBD1 | TRBJ1-2 | TRBV5-1 | CASSSIRGPYGYTF | TGCGCCAGCAGCTCGATCAGGGGGCCCTATGGCTACACCTTC
. | 15 | . | TRBJ1-6 | TRBV19 | CASSFPQGRNSPLHF | TGTGCCAGTAGTTTTCCACAGGGTCGTAATTCACCCCTCCACTTT
. | 15 | . | TRBJ2-7 | TRBV7-9 | CASSRELGRAYEQYF | TGTGCCAGCAGCCGGGAGCTCGGCAGAGCCTACGAGCAGTACTTC
. | 16 | TRBD2 | TRBJ2-7 | TRBV5-6 | CASSLDRTSGVSEQYF | TGTGCCAGCAGCTTAGATAGGACTAGCGGGGTCTCCGAGCAGTACTTC
. | 16 | TRBD2 | TRBJ2-7 | TRBV27 | CASSSELAGVDYEQYF | TGTGCCAGCAGTTCAGAACTAGCGGGAGTGGACTACGAGCAGTACTTC
. | 12 | TRBD2 | TRBJ2-7 | TRBV12-3/TRBV12-4 | CASSLRGVEQYF | TGTGCCAGCAGTTTACGGGGGGTGGAGCAGTACTTC
. | 16 | TRBD1 | TRBJ1-5 | TRBV7-2 | CASSPRTGGSNQPQHF | TGTGCCAGCAGCCCTCGGACAGGAGGGAGCAATCAGCCCCAGCATTTT
. | 13 | . | TRBJ1-6 | TRBV5-5 | CASSQAVNSPLHF | TGTGCCAGCAGCCAGGCAGTGAATTCACCCCTCCACTTT
once | 18 | TRBD2 | TRBJ2-1 | TRBV5-1 | CASGPGLAGGGLYNEQFF | TGCGCCAGCGGTCCGGGACTAGCGGGAGGGGGCCTCTACAATGAGCAGTTCTTC
few | 14 | TRBD2 | TRBJ2-7 | TRBV6-5 | CASSRTSGIYEQYF | TGTGCCAGCAGTCGGACTAGCGGGATCTACGAGCAGTACTTC
. | 16 | . | TRBJ2-2 | TRBV3-1/TRBV3-2 | CASSRTTSSNTGELFF | TGTGCCAGCAGCCGAACGACTAGTTCGAACACCGGGGAGCTGTTTTTT
. | 14 | . | TRBJ1-2 | TRBV4-3 | CASSPQTANYGYTF | TGCGCCAGCAGCCCTCAGACAGCTAACTATGGCTACACCTTC
. | 13 | . | TRBJ2-5 | TRBV2 | CASSDNRAKTQYF | TGTGCCAGCAGTGACAACAGGGCAAAGACCCAGTACTTC
once | 16 | TRBD2 | TRBJ2-1 | TRBV14 | CASSQRSGRMRNEQFF | TGTGCCAGCAGCCAACGGAGCGGGAGAATGAGGAATGAGCAGTTCTTC
once | 12 | . | TRBJ1-6 | TRBV19 | CASSIANSPLHF | TGTGCCAGTAGTATCGCGAATTCACCCCTCCACTTT
. | 12 | . | TRBJ1-5 | TRBV28 | CASTLTGRPQHF | TGTGCCAGCACCCTGACGGGGAGGCCCCAGCATTTT
. | 15 | . | TRBJ2-1 | TRBV19 | CATIGRTGRGDEQFF | TGTGCCACTATAGGCAGGACCGGGAGAGGTGATGAGCAGTTCTTC
. | 15 | . | TRBJ1-1 | TRBV5-1 | CASTLGGAGNTEAFF | TGCGCCAGCACCCTAGGGGGGGCCGGGAACACTGAAGCTTTCTTT
. | 16 | TRBD1 | TRBJ2-3 | TRBV6-2/TRBV6-3 | CASSSQTGALQDTQYF | TGTGCCAGCAGTTCTCAGACAGGGGCGCTCCAGGATACGCAGTATTTT
. | 15 | TRBD1 | TRBJ1-5 | TRBV11-2 | CASSLRTGLNQPQHF | TGTGCCAGCAGCCTAAGGACAGGGTTGAATCAGCCCCAGCATTTT
once | 17 | TRBD2 | TRBJ2-2 | TRBV3-1/TRBV3-2 | CASSQVSGLQNTGELFF | TGTGCCAGCAGCCAAGTGTCGGGACTACAGAACACCGGGGAGCTGTTTTTT
. | 13 | . | TRBJ1-1 | TRBV7-9 | CASSLAGQVEAFF | TGTGCCAGCAGCTTAGCGGGGCAGGTTGAAGCTTTCTTT
few | 15 | . | TRBJ2-7 | TRBV7-6 | CASSYGQGGDYEQYF | TGTGCCAGCAGCTACGGACAGGGAGGGGACTACGAGCAGTACTTC
. | 17 | TRBD1 | TRBJ1-6 | TRBV9 | CASSHPRDRGSYSPLHF | TGTGCCAGCAGCCACCCAAGGGACAGGGGAAGTTATTCACCCCTCCACTTT
. | 14 | . | TRBJ1-4 | TRBV2 | CASRQGGHGEKLFF | TGTGCCAGCAGGCAAGGGGGACACGGTGAAAAACTGTTTTTT
. | 16 | TRBD1 | TRBJ2-7 | TRBV7-9 | CASSLARGQGSYEQYF | TGTGCCAGCAGCTTAGCGCGGGGACAGGGGTCCTACGAGCAGTACTTC
. | 13 | TRBD2 | TRBJ2-5 | TRBV10-3 | CAISDGGQETQYF | TGTGCCATCAGTGACGGGGGGCAAGAGACCCAGTACTTC
. | 14 | . | TRBJ1-6 | TRBV6-5 | CASSYVRGNSPLHF | TGTGCCAGCAGTTACGTCAGGGGTAATTCACCCCTCCACTTT